The 32 T cell receptor beta chains below come from one sample, sequenced in a study of vaccination and CD4 T cells after COVID-19. The study sequenced cultured CD4+ T cell DNA using the Oncomine TCR Beta short-read assay. TCRdb independently ran MiXCR on the PCR reads; one entry per CDR3 protein. The sample lists just over 4,000 distinct CDR3 sequences, about 20% occurring once. As to treatment: roughly 11-day PBMC culture with coronavirus spike peptide pools or control peptides (ViraFEST assay). No antigen has been identified for these receptors. The sample consisted of CD4+ T cells from blood, cultured in vitro. These receptors originate from a human donor who had recovered from COVID-19.

The rearrangement uses TRBV3-1 and TRBJ2-3; D is undetermined. The CDR3 extends over 14 amino acids. The germline V and J ends were trimmed by 0 bases and 3 bases, with 7 bases remaining between them. The germline gives CDR1 LGHDT, CDR2 YNNKEL (reference sequence). This CDR3 reads CASSQDAWTDTQYF. The CDR3 DNA is TGTGCCAGCAGCCAAGATGCCTGGACAGATACGCAGTATTTT.

This clonotype was detected only a few times. This chain connects TRBV6-1 to TRBJ1-2; perhaps TRBD1 as D (5 bases). CDR1 is MNHNS, CDR2 SASEGT, per germline. The germline V and J ends were trimmed by 6 bases and 4 bases, with 12 bases remaining between them. The CDR3 consists of 13 residues. The CDR3: CASRGTGGYGYTF. CDR3 in DNA: TGTGCCAGCAGGGGGACCGGGGGCTATGGCTACACCTTC.

CDR3 sequence reads: CASSVAGQLRDGYTF. CDR3 DNA sequence: TGTGCCAGCAGCGTAGCCGGACAGCTCCGGGATGGCTACACCTTC. J is TRBJ1-2 and V is TRBV9; TRBD1 might be the D (6 bases). The CDR3 extends over 15 amino acids. Germline CDR1 reads SGDLS; CDR2 reads YYNGEE. The V end lost 0 bases, the J end lost 6 bases, and 15 bases lay between the germline ends.

This clonotype counts as medium-sized. The V gene is TRBV20-1, the J gene TRBJ2-1; TRBD1 agrees at 8 bases. This CDR3 has 15 residues. Germline loops: CDR1 DFQATT, CDR2 SNEGSKA (reference sequence). The V and J ends lost 0 bases and 8 bases, in that order; junction bases with no gene match: 9. CDR3 nucleotide sequence: TGCAGTGCTAGAGATTACGGACAGGGTGGGGATGAGCAGTTCTTC. Its translation: CSARDYGQGGDEQFF.

The chain uses TRBV6-1 and TRBJ2-2; no clear D gene. CDR1 MNHNS and CDR2 SASEGT come from the germline V gene. Trimming took off 4 bases at V and 2 bases at J, with 8 bases between the two ends. This CDR3 is built from 14 residues. For the CDR3, the DNA is TGTGCCAGCAGTGCCCTTCTTAACACCGGGGAGCTGTTTTTT. This codes for CASSALLNTGELFF.

By frequency in the sample, this clonotype is medium-sized. The V gene is TRBV2, the J gene TRBJ1-2; no clear D. Looked up from germline, CDR1 is SNHLY and CDR2 is FYNNEI. The V end lost 3 bases, the J end lost 0 bases, and 2 bases lay between the germline ends. The CDR3 runs to 12 residues. The CDR3 sequence: CASSEANYGYTF. The CDR3 DNA follows: TGTGCCAGCAGTGAGGCTAACTATGGCTACACCTTC. The full variable domain, its missing parts supplied by reference TRBV2 and TRBJ1-2, is EPEVTQTPSHQVTQMGQEVILRCVPISNHLYFYWYRQILGQKVEFLVSFYNNEISEKSEIFDDQFSVERPDGSNFTLKIRSTKLEDSAMYFCASSEANYGYTFGSGTRLTVV.

Relative to its sample, this clonotype is medium-sized. The CDR3 reads CASSSGRNYEQYF. CDR3 nucleotides: TGTGCCAGCAGTTCGGGACGGAACTACGAGCAGTACTTC. The chain couples TRBV12-3 or TRBV12-4 to TRBJ2-7; D possibly matches TRBD1 or TRBD2 (5 bases each). The CDR3 is made up of 13 amino acids. Deletions cut 4 bases from V and 3 bases from J, with 10 bases between.

The V gene is TRBV7-2, the J gene TRBJ1-4, with no clear D. This CDR3 comprises 15 residues. With 5 bases removed from V and 4 bases from J, the gap between germline ends came to 14 bases. Germline V gene sequence: CDR1 SGHTA, CDR2 FQGNSA. In DNA form, the CDR3 reads TGTGCCAGCAGCCGACAACGGCAAGTTAATGAAAAACTGTTTTTT. This sequence encodes CASSRQRQVNEKLFF.

This clonotype has more than one count but fewer than ten. The CDR3: CASSSGQEPETQYF. DNA of the CDR3: TGTGCCAGCAGCTCCGGACAGGAACCAGAGACCCAGTACTTC. J is TRBJ2-5 and V is TRBV5-4; 7 nucleotides agree with TRBD1. CDR1 SGHNT and CDR2 YYREEE come from the germline V gene (reference sequence). The V segment lost 3 bases and the J segment 4 bases; nucleotides outside the gene matches: 6. CDR3 length: 14 amino acids. Filled out from reference TRBV5-4 and TRBJ2-5, the complete variable domain reads ETGVTQSPTHLIKTRGQQVTLRCSSQSGHNTVSWYQQALGQGPQFIFQYYREEENGRGNFPPRFSGLQFPNYSSELNVNALELDDSALYLCASSSGQEPETQYFGPGTRLLVL.

In this sample, this clonotype is medium-sized (0.01 to 0.1%). This chain connects TRBV30 to TRBJ2-5, with 9 bases that match TRBD2. The CDR3 spans 14 residues. The germline V gene has CDR1 GTSNPN and CDR2 SVGIG (reference sequence). The V gene end was trimmed by 2 bases and the J gene end by 4 bases; junction bases not matched to a gene: 5. For the CDR3, the DNA is TGTGCCTGGAGTATGATAGCGGGGGCAGAGACCCAGTACTTC. Its translation: CAWSMIAGAETQYF.

This clonotype turned up a few times. The rearrangement uses TRBV2 and TRBJ1-1, with a possible D match to TRBD1 (5 bases). Germline V gene lookup returns CDR1 SNHLY and CDR2 FYNNEI. The CDR3 is 13 amino acids. The V gene lost 4 bases and the J gene lost 2 bases, with 8 bases spanning the gap. The CDR3 sequence is CASSGGVNTEAFF. DNA for the CDR3: TGTGCCAGCAGTGGGGGGGTTAACACTGAAGCTTTCTTT. The full variable domain, with the rest looked up from reference TRBV2 and TRBJ1-1, is EPEVTQTPSHQVTQMGQEVILRCVPISNHLYFYWYRQILGQKVEFLVSFYNNEISEKSEIFDDQFSVERPDGSNFTLKIRSTKLEDSAMYFCASSGGVNTEAFFGQGTRLTVV.

This clonotype occurred a few times. The chain combines TRBV7-9 with TRBJ2-1; 10 positions match TRBD1. With 5 bases clipped from V and 4 bases from J, the junction kept 5 bases outside the gene matches. The CDR3 consists of 15 residues. The germline gives CDR1 SEHNR, CDR2 FQNEAQ (reference sequence). The DNA for the CDR3 is TGTGCCAGCAGCAAAGACAGGGGGCAGTACAATGAGCAGTTCTTC. Its protein is CASSKDRGQYNEQFF.

The V call is TRBV19, the J call TRBJ2-3, with D perhaps matching TRBD2 (5 bases). V shed 6 bases and J shed 4 bases, with 11 bases lying between them. This CDR3 is built from 13 residues. Germline V gene lookup returns CDR1 LNHDA and CDR2 SQIVND (reference sequence). The chain's CDR3 is CASRRAGPDTQYF. The CDR3 nucleotides read TGTGCCAGTAGGAGGGCGGGCCCAGATACGCAGTATTTT.

This clonotype was detected a few times. This rearrangement joins TRBV7-8 to TRBJ2-1, with D hard to call. CDR3 length: 13 amino acids. Trimming pared 5 bases from V and 9 bases from J, leaving 14 bases between. Germline CDR1 is SGHVS and CDR2 is FQNEAQ. The DNA for the CDR3 is TGTGCCAGCAGCCTCCCTTTTCTCTCTGAGCAGTTCTTC. It translates to CASSLPFLSEQFF.

There are a few counts of this clonotype. The chain joins TRBV7-6 to TRBJ2-3; 9 bases are shared with TRBD2. V shed 1 base and J 1 base; nucleotides not matched to a gene: 0. The CDR3 sequence is 15 residues long. In germline, CDR1 is SGHVS, CDR2 FNYEAQ. The CDR3 region has the DNA TGTGCCAGCAGCTTAGGACTAGCGGGCACAGATACGCAGTATTTT. Its translation: CASSLGLAGTDTQYF.

In its sample, this clonotype is medium-sized. V usage is TRBV30 and J usage is TRBJ2-5; no definite D call. Germline V gives CDR1 GTSNPN, CDR2 SVGIG (reference sequence). Trimming left V 0 bases short and J 9 bases short, with 20 bases between. This CDR3 region has 15 residues. The DNA for the CDR3 is TGTGCCTGGAGTGTAGGTGGCACGTCCATAAGGGCCCAGTACTTC. Translation gives CAWSVGGTSIRAQYF.

This clonotype was counted only a few times. The chain has TRBV20-1 and TRBJ1-2, with a possible D match to TRBD1 (5 bases). CDR1 and CDR2 (germline): DFQATT, SNEGSKA (reference sequence). The germline V and J ends were trimmed by 6 bases and 4 bases, with 18 bases remaining between them. This CDR3 region has 14 residues. The CDR3 spells CSADRQTNSYGYTF. CDR3 nucleotides: TGCAGTGCCGATCGACAGACGAATTCCTATGGCTACACCTTC.

The J gene is TRBJ1-1, the V gene TRBV11-2; no firm D call. Germline-derived CDR1 and CDR2 are SGHAT and FQNNGV. V was shortened by 5 bases and J by 1 base, with 8 bases between the two germline ends. CDR3 length: 13 residues. The CDR3 is CASSKRENTEAFF. CDR3 DNA: TGTGCCAGCAGCAAGAGGGAGAACACTGAAGCTTTCTTT.

The chain combines TRBV6-5 with TRBJ1-2; a possible D gene is TRBD1 (6 bases). V lost 0 bases to trimming and J lost 2 bases, with 19 bases between them. The CDR3 consists of 18 residues. The germline V gene encodes CDR1 MNHEY and CDR2 SVGAGI. CDR3 sequence reads: CASSYSPQGRRVNYGYTF. As DNA, the CDR3 is TGTGCCAGCAGTTACTCCCCTCAGGGGAGAAGGGTGAACTATGGCTACACCTTC.

The genes are TRBV2 and TRBJ2-7; D not certain. The germline CDR1 and CDR2 sequences are SNHLY and FYNNEI. The CDR3 runs to 13 residues. V shed 4 bases and J shed 2 bases, with 9 bases lying between them. The CDR3 region is CASSVGTTYEQYF. CDR3 nucleotide sequence: TGTGCCAGCAGTGTGGGCACAACCTACGAGCAGTACTTC.

This clonotype was observed a few times. CDR3 loop: CASSLSGDYGYTF. DNA for the CDR3: TGTGCCAGCAGTTTAAGCGGGGACTATGGCTACACCTTC. This chain connects TRBV12-3 or TRBV12-4 to TRBJ1-2; D gene uncertain. V was shortened by 2 bases and J by 3 bases, with 7 bases between the two germline ends. CDR3 length: 13 residues.

V is TRBV4-2 and J is TRBJ2-1; 8 nucleotides line up with TRBD2. The CDR3 has 15 amino acids. V was clipped by 0 bases and J by 6 bases; unmatched bases: 4. Per the germline V gene, CDR1 is LGHNA and CDR2 is YNFKEQ. CDR3 nucleotides: TGTGCCAGCAGCCAAGATACAGCGGGGGCCAATGAGCAGTTCTTC. Its protein is CASSQDTAGANEQFF.

In this sample, this clonotype turned up a few times. This sequence joins TRBV7-9 and TRBJ1-1, with D possibly matching TRBD1 (6 bases). Germline V gene sequence: CDR1 SEHNR, CDR2 FQNEAQ (reference sequence). The ends were cut back, 7 bases at V and 3 bases at J, with 18 bases in the middle. The CDR3 is made up of 15 amino acids. The CDR3 protein is CASTLGGRLHTEAFF. For the CDR3, the DNA is TGTGCCAGCACCCTGGGGGGCCGCCTTCACACTGAAGCTTTCTTT. The complete variable domain, with remaining parts taken from reference TRBV7-9 and TRBJ1-1, reads DTGVSQNPRHKITKRGQNVTFRCDPISEHNRLYWYRQTLGQGPEFLTYFQNEAQLEKSRLLSDRFSAERPKGSFSTLEIQRTEQGDSAMYLCASTLGGRLHTEAFFGQGTRLTVV.

This sequence joins TRBV15 and TRBJ1-5; D call uncertain. This CDR3 spans 13 amino acids. Trimming pared 3 bases from V and 4 bases from J, leaving 7 bases between. CDR1 is LNHNV and CDR2 is YYDKDF in the germline V gene (reference sequence). The CDR3 spells CATSSNGNQPQHF. Here the CDR3 DNA reads TGTGCCACCAGCAGTAACGGGAATCAGCCCCAGCATTTT.

The chain is built from TRBV5-8 and TRBJ1-5; 8 bases fit TRBD1. V gave up 2 bases and J gave up 8 bases; unmatched junction bases: 15. Germline loops: CDR1 SGHTS, CDR2 YDEGEE. CDR3 length: 17 amino acids. CDR3 amino acids: CASSFAGGGFPLEPQHF. The CDR3, as DNA: TGTGCCAGCAGCTTCGCAGGGGGCGGCTTCCCTTTAGAGCCCCAGCATTTT.

This clonotype was seen only a few times. The V and J genes are TRBV12-3 or TRBV12-4 and TRBJ1-2, with TRBD1 matching 9 bases. The CDR3 sequence is 13 residues long. V gave up 7 bases and J gave up 6 bases; unmatched junction bases: 6. CDR3 coding DNA: TGTGCCAGCAACCAGGACAGGGGAAATGGCTACACCTTC. Translating it yields CASNQDRGNGYTF.

On this clonotype: Given a much more abundant clone one base away, this may be a read error. The chain links TRBV6-1 to TRBJ1-2, with a possible D match to TRBD1 (5 bases). Germline CDR1 reads MNHNS; CDR2 reads SASEGT. V was clipped by 7 bases and J by 7 bases, with 13 bases between them. This CDR3 contains 12 residues. The CDR3 nucleotides read TGTGCCAGCAATCCCAGGGCCTGTGGCTACACCTTC. This encodes CASNPRACGYTF.

This clonotype was found a few times. This chain uses TRBV20-1 with TRBJ2-1; D ambiguous. The V end lost 7 bases, the J end lost 3 bases, and 7 bases lay between the germline ends. There are 11 residues in the CDR3. CDR1 and CDR2 (germline): DFQATT, SNEGSKA (reference sequence). CDR3: CSGLSYNEQFF. The CDR3 DNA is TGCAGTGGACTCAGCTACAATGAGCAGTTCTTC.

This chain uses TRBV6-2 or TRBV6-3 with TRBJ2-3, with a tentative D call TRBD2 (5 bases). V lost 8 bases and J 1 base, leaving 13 bases between the germline ends. This CDR3 comprises 14 residues. Germline V gene sequence: CDR1 MNHEY, CDR2 SVGEGT. The CDR3 loop is CASGRGSRTDTQYF. In DNA, the CDR3 is TGTGCCAGCGGCCGGGGATCACGCACAGATACGCAGTATTTT.

This clonotype rates as medium-sized (0.01 to 0.1%). V is TRBV12-5 and J is TRBJ2-3; 8 bases align to TRBD1. After removal of 6 bases from V and 1 base from J, the junction contained 3 bases not matched to a gene. The CDR3 consists of 14 residues. In germline, CDR1 is LGHNT, CDR2 FRNRAP. As DNA, the CDR3 is TGTGCTAGTGGCGGACAGGGAGGCACAGATACGCAGTATTTT. Translated: CASGGQGGTDTQYF.

This clonotype is medium-sized by share. V usage is TRBV12-3 or TRBV12-4 and J usage is TRBJ2-7; 7 bases line up with TRBD2. With V trimmed by 2 bases and J by 4 bases, 2 bases remained unmatched. CDR3 length: 13 residues. CDR3 sequence reads: CASSLLADYEQYF. The CDR3 DNA reads as TGTGCCAGCAGTTTACTAGCGGATTACGAGCAGTACTTC.

The gene calls are TRBV5-1 and TRBJ2-5; tentatively, D is TRBD2 (6 bases). The V gene lost 0 bases and the J gene lost 10 bases, with 13 bases spanning the gap. CDR3 length: 13 amino acids. Germline-derived CDR1 and CDR2 are SGHRS and YFSETQ. CDR3 nucleotide sequence: TGCGCCAGCAGCTTGGACATGCCAGCGGGCCAGTACTTC. Translated: CASSLDMPAGQYF.